These 30 T cell receptor beta chains were sequenced from one sample in a study of response to subunit inactivated influenza vaccine. Via MiXCR, TCRdb re-called the RT-PCR reads, giving one row per CDR3 protein. Among over 800,000 distinct CDR3 sequences listed, over 20% were seen once. Specimen: PBMCs from blood, collected 4 to 6 days after vaccination. The receptors here all came from a man between 45 and 60 years old who received an inactivated influenza vaccine.

V gene TRBV7-9 combines with J gene TRBJ2-6, with a possible D match to TRBD2 (7 bases). The CDR3 is 17 amino acids. Germline V lookup: CDR1 SEHNR, CDR2 FQNEAQ (reference sequence). V was shortened by 4 bases and J by 0 bases, with 13 bases between the two germline ends. The CDR3: CASSYAGGPSGANVLTF. CDR3 in DNA: TGTGCCAGCAGCTATGCCGGGGGGCCCTCTGGGGCCAACGTCCTGACTTTC.

This clonotype has only a few counts. This chain links TRBV5-1 with TRBJ2-3, with 7 nucleotides matching TRBD1. The trim removed 3 bases at V and 0 bases at J, leaving 4 bases unmatched. Germline assignment: CDR1 SGHRS and CDR2 YFSETQ. CDR3 length equals 15 residues. Here the CDR3 DNA reads TGCGCCAGCAGCTGGACAGGTTCTAGCACAGATACGCAGTATTTT. It is translated as CASSWTGSSTDTQYF.

This sequence joins TRBV4-2 and TRBJ2-7; possible D gene TRBD1, 5 bases. CDR1 is LGHNA, CDR2 YNFKEQ, per germline. V was trimmed by 4 bases and J by 1 base, leaving 23 bases between them. This CDR3 is built from 18 residues. The CDR3, as DNA: TGTGCCAGCAGCCCAAAGAAGGGGCCGACAGTAGGTTCCTACGAGCAGTACTTC. Its protein product is CASSPKKGPTVGSYEQYF.

The V gene is TRBV10-2, the J gene TRBJ2-1; 7 bases align to TRBD2. This CDR3 comprises 14 residues. CDR1 and CDR2 from the germline V gene are WSHSY and SAAADI. After removal of 4 bases from V and 2 bases from J, the junction contained 2 bases not matched to a gene. The CDR3: CASSAAGAYNEQFF. DNA for the CDR3: TGCGCCAGCAGTGCGGCGGGGGCCTACAATGAGCAGTTCTTC.

The chain has TRBV6-2 or TRBV6-3 and TRBJ2-7; TRBD1 aligns across 7 bases. The CDR3 has 15 residues. Per the germline V gene, CDR1 is MNHEY and CDR2 is SVGEGT. V lost 5 bases and J lost 1; bases outside the gene matches: 8. CDR3 loop: CASSREGTASYEQYF. In nucleotides, the CDR3 is TGTGCCAGCAGTCGCGAGGGGACAGCGTCCTACGAGCAGTACTTC.

This rearrangement joins TRBV6-1 to TRBJ2-1; D may be TRBD2 (7 bases). CDR1 is MNHNS and CDR2 is SASEGT in the germline V gene. The CDR3 contains 16 residues. With 7 bases removed from V and 6 bases from J, the gap between germline ends came to 22 bases. The DNA for the CDR3 is TGTGCCAGCACCAAAGATCGGGGGGCCCCCTTCAATGAGCAGTTCTTC. Translated, it gives CASTKDRGAPFNEQFF.

The chain has TRBV12-3 or TRBV12-4 and TRBJ2-5; D is undetermined. The V gene lost 6 bases and the J gene lost 2 bases, with 13 bases spanning the gap. The CDR3 covers 14 residues. In DNA, the CDR3 is TGTGCCAGCAGCCAAAGGACCTTACAAGAGACCCAGTACTTC. Translating it yields CASSQRTLQETQYF.

This clonotype was detected ten times or more. The V call is TRBV11-2, the J call TRBJ2-7; a possible D gene is TRBD2 (6 bases). V lost 1 base and J lost 6, with 16 bases in between. Germline V gene data show CDR1 as SGHAT and CDR2 as FQNNGV. The CDR3 loop spans 15 amino acids. This chain's CDR3 is CASSLVGRVGGEQYF. CDR3 DNA: TGTGCCAGCAGCTTAGTGGGCAGGGTGGGGGGCGAGCAGTACTTC.

This clonotype was seen many times. The rearrangement joins TRBV7-2 to TRBJ2-4; a weak D match, TRBD2 (6 bases). CDR1 is SGHTA, CDR2 FQGNSA, per germline. The CDR3 has 12 amino acids. Between the trimmed V and J ends, which lost 1 base and 10 bases, there was a span of 8 bases. The CDR3 spells CASSLDRGIQYF. DNA for the CDR3: TGTGCCAGCAGCTTAGACCGGGGGATTCAGTACTTC.

The chain recombines TRBV5-6 with TRBJ2-1; 7 bases fit TRBD2. The CDR3 loop spans 17 amino acids. The V and J ends lost 0 bases and 0 bases, in that order; junction bases with no gene match: 6. From germline, CDR1 is SGHDT and CDR2 YYEEEE. CDR3 in DNA: TGTGCCAGCAGCTTGGCCGGGCGGGAGACCTCCTACAATGAGCAGTTCTTC. This gives the protein CASSLAGRETSYNEQFF.

The chain carries TRBV7-2 and TRBJ2-3; unclear D gene. This CDR3 has 15 amino acids. V lost 0 bases, J lost 2 bases, and 9 bases lay in between. Germline V gene data show CDR1 as SGHTA and CDR2 as FQGNSA. The CDR3 here is CASSLAPYHTDTQYF. Written as DNA, the CDR3 is TGTGCCAGCAGCTTAGCGCCCTACCACACAGATACGCAGTATTTT.

There are a few counts of this clonotype. This chain links TRBV7-9 with TRBJ2-7; 9 bases are shared with TRBD1. Germline CDR1 is SEHNR and CDR2 is FQNEAQ (reference sequence). The CDR3 is made up of 14 amino acids. V shed 5 bases, J shed 4 bases, and the junction held 6 bases outside the gene matches. The CDR3: CASSPDRGLYEQYF. The CDR3 DNA reads as TGTGCCAGCAGCCCTGACAGGGGGTTGTACGAGCAGTACTTC.

There are a few counts of this clonotype. The chain uses TRBV29-1 and TRBJ2-2, with a tentative D call TRBD1 (5 bases). This CDR3 has 14 amino acids. From germline, CDR1 is SQVTM and CDR2 ANQGSEA. V was pared by 4 bases and J by 6 bases, with 15 bases between. CDR3 loop: CSVGGREGAGELFF. The CDR3 DNA is TGCAGCGTTGGTGGCAGGGAAGGAGCCGGGGAGCTGTTTTTT.

The chain employs TRBV7-9 and TRBJ2-5; 7 nucleotides agree with TRBD2. Germline V CDR1 and CDR2: SEHNR, FQNEAQ (reference sequence). V lost 5 bases to trimming and J lost 4 bases; unmatched junction nucleotides: 13. The CDR3 contains 16 residues. CDR3 DNA: TGTGCCAGCAGCGTTCCCTACAGCGGGGATGCAGAGACCCAGTACTTC. Residues: CASSVPYSGDAETQYF.

The V call is TRBV12-3 or TRBV12-4, the J call TRBJ2-1; 8 bases match TRBD2. The length of the CDR3 is 13 residues. V lost 6 bases to trimming and J lost 9 bases; unmatched junction nucleotides: 7. As DNA, the CDR3 is TGTGCCAGCAGCCCGGGGGGGAGGGTTGAGCAGTTCTTC. Translated: CASSPGGRVEQFF.

This clonotype came up once. CDR3 residues: CATSDGTAGSDTQYF. The CDR3 DNA reads as TGTGCCACCAGTGACGGGACAGCGGGGTCAGATACGCAGTATTTT. The J gene is TRBJ2-3, the V gene TRBV24-1, with D perhaps assigned TRBD1 or TRBD2 (7 bases each). CDR3 length: 15 amino acids. The V gene's germline CDR1 is KGHDR and CDR2 SFDVKD. V was pared by 4 bases and J by 4 bases, with 14 bases between.

In its sample, this clonotype was seen a few times. This rearrangement joins TRBV7-2 to TRBJ1-4; no clear D. This CDR3 spans 15 amino acids. Germline V gene sequence: CDR1 SGHTA, CDR2 FQGNSA. Deletions cut 1 base from V and 0 bases from J, with 6 bases between. CDR3 in amino acids: CASSLGPSTNEKLFF. The CDR3 DNA reads TGTGCCAGCAGCTTAGGGCCCTCAACTAATGAAAAACTGTTTTTT.

V gene TRBV3-1 combines with J gene TRBJ2-5; D gene uncertain. V was shortened by 1 base and J by 4 bases, with 13 bases between the two germline ends. The germline V gene encodes CDR1 LGHDT and CDR2 YNNKEL (reference sequence). CDR3 length equals 15 residues. The DNA for the CDR3 is TGTGCCAGCAGCCAAGTAGGTAGCCGTCGAGAGACCCAGTACTTC. Protein: CASSQVGSRRETQYF.

V and J are TRBV20-1 and TRBJ2-5; a possible D gene is TRBD2 (6 bases). CDR3 size: 13 residues. Germline-derived CDR1 and CDR2 are DFQATT and SNEGSKA (reference sequence). V was shortened by 0 bases and J by 9 bases, with 14 bases between the two germline ends. The CDR3 spells CSARDDTGGAQYF. In nucleotides, the CDR3 is TGCAGTGCTAGAGATGACACAGGAGGGGCCCAGTACTTC.

This clonotype was counted only a few times. This chain connects TRBV7-2 to TRBJ2-3; 7 nucleotides agree with TRBD2. The CDR3 sequence is 15 residues long. Germline CDR1 reads SGHTA; CDR2 reads FQGNSA. V lost 1 base and J lost 4; bases outside the gene matches: 5. The CDR3 region has the DNA TGTGCCAGCAGCTTAGGAGGGAGGGACCCAGATACGCAGTATTTT. Residues: CASSLGGRDPDTQYF.

The chain links TRBV20-1 to TRBJ2-5, with D perhaps assigned TRBD1 or TRBD2 (6 bases each). CDR1 is DFQATT, CDR2 SNEGSKA, per germline (reference sequence). The CDR3 has 14 residues. Deletions cut 6 bases from V and 5 bases from J, with 19 bases between. The CDR3 DNA is TGCAGTGCGCATCGTCTCCGGGGGCGGGAGACCCAGTACTTC. Translation gives CSAHRLRGRETQYF.

V and J are TRBV7-8 and TRBJ2-1, with 7 positions matching TRBD2. This CDR3 contains 14 residues. The V gene end was trimmed by 6 bases and the J gene end by 10 bases; junction bases not matched to a gene: 12. The germline CDR1 and CDR2 sequences are SGHVS and FQNEAQ. The CDR3 sequence: CASRTGTTRGEQFF. The CDR3, as DNA: TGTGCCAGCAGGACCGGGACTACGCGTGGAGAGCAGTTCTTC.

The CDR3 loop is CASRGPGQGNTEAFF. Written as DNA, the CDR3 is TGTGCCAGCAGGGGTCCGGGACAGGGGAACACTGAAGCTTTCTTT. This rearrangement joins TRBV6-1 to TRBJ1-1, with 9 bases fitting TRBD1. Germline-derived CDR1 and CDR2 are MNHNS and SASEGT. J was trimmed by 1 base and V by 6 bases; bases with no gene match: 6. The CDR3 has 15 residues.

This clonotype was counted between two and nine times. This chain joins TRBV5-1 and TRBJ1-2; D call uncertain. This CDR3 has 15 residues. V was pared by 6 bases and J by 4 bases, with 19 bases between. Germline V CDR1 and CDR2: SGHRS, YFSETQ. In DNA, the CDR3 is TGCGCCAGCACCGAAGACGGGATAACGTCCTATGGCTACACCTTC. Translating it yields CASTEDGITSYGYTF.

A few counts support this clonotype. This chain links TRBV4-3 with TRBJ2-6, with D unresolved. The CDR3 is made up of 16 amino acids. The germline gives CDR1 LGHNA, CDR2 YSLEER. The V gene lost 1 base and the J gene lost 0 bases, with 7 bases spanning the gap. The CDR3 DNA sequence: TGCGCCAGCAGCCAAGGACACCTCTCTGGGGCCAACGTCCTGACTTTC. The encoded protein is CASSQGHLSGANVLTF.

The table lists this clonotype with a few counts. The genes are TRBV24-1 and TRBJ2-2; D might be TRBD1 (6 bases). The CDR3 contains 13 residues. Trimming took 3 bases from V and 6 from J, leaving 7 bases between them. Germline V gene sequence: CDR1 KGHDR, CDR2 SFDVKD. DNA for the CDR3: TGTGCCACCAGTGATCAGGGGTCCGGGGAGCTGTTTTTT. Amino acids: CATSDQGSGELFF.

This clonotype was observed a handful of times. The V call is TRBV4-3, the J call TRBJ2-2, with 10 bases identical to TRBD2. Germline CDR1 LGHNA, CDR2 YSLEER. V shed 0 bases and J 7 bases; nucleotides not matched to a gene: 8. The CDR3 runs 17 residues. CDR3 in amino acids: CASSQEKRGGLVGELFF. DNA of the CDR3: TGCGCCAGCAGCCAAGAGAAGCGGGGGGGCCTTGTCGGGGAGCTGTTTTTT.

This clonotype has ten or more counts. This rearrangement joins TRBV27 to TRBJ2-1, with D unclear. CDR3 size: 15 residues. Germline V lookup: CDR1 MNHEY, CDR2 SMNVEV (reference sequence). Between the trimmed V and J ends, which lost 0 bases and 2 bases, there was a span of 8 bases. CDR3 in amino acids: CASSLSSAPYNEQFF. As DNA, the CDR3 is TGTGCCAGCAGTTTATCGTCAGCCCCCTACAATGAGCAGTTCTTC.

The V call is TRBV9, the J call TRBJ1-2; possible D gene TRBD1, 5 bases. The V end lost 4 bases, the J end lost 5 bases, and 21 bases lay between the germline ends. Germline CDR1 reads SGDLS; CDR2 reads YYNGEE. CDR3 length: 16 residues. The CDR3 DNA is TGTGCCAGCAGCCTTAACCGGGACCACCCCCGGTATGGCTACACCTTC. Translated: CASSLNRDHPRYGYTF. The full variable domain, its missing parts supplied by reference TRBV9 and TRBJ1-2, is DSGVTQTPKHLITATGQRVTLRCSPRSGDLSVYWYQQSLDQGLQFLIQYYNGEERAKGNILERFSAQQFPDLHSELNLSSLELGDSALYFCASSLNRDHPRYGYTFGSGTRLTVV.

The genes are TRBV2 and TRBJ2-2; no clear D. The CDR3 has 14 amino acids. Trimming took 1 base from V and 2 from J, leaving 5 bases between them. Germline lookup yields CDR1 SNHLY and CDR2 FYNNEI. The CDR3 DNA is TGTGCCAGCAGTGAAGGGGTTAACACCGGGGAGCTGTTTTTT. Translation gives CASSEGVNTGELFF.